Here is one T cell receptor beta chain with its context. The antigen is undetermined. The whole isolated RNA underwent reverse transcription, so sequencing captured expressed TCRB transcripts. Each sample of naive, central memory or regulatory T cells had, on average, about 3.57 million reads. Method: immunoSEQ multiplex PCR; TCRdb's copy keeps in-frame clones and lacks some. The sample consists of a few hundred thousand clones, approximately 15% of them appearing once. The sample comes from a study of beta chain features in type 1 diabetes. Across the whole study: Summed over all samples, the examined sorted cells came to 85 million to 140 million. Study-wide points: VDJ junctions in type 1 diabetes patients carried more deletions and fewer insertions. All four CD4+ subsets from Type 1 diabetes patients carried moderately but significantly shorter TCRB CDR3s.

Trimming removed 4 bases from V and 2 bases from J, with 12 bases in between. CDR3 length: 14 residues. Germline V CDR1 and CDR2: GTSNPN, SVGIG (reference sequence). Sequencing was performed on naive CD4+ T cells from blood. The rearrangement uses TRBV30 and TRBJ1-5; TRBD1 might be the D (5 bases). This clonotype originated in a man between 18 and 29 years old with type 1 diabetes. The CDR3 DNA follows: TGTGCCTGGAACCGGGACTCTCGCAATCAGCCCCAGCATTTT. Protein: CAWNRDSRNQPQHF.